The 15 T cell receptor beta chains presented below share a single source sample, sequenced in a study of T cell changes during pregnancy in multiple sclerosis (dated 2019 in TCRdb). The library was made by the immunoSEQ multiplex PCR assay. Here the immuneACCESS table is served through TCRdb, limited to in-frame sequences with V and J called. Missing clones are a known gap in these copies; in checked studies unresolved V genes cover under half, and the rest lacks a known reason. A total of 35,000 or so clones appear in this sample, 88% of them only once. The ten most abundant clones make up less than 1.5% of the sample. The material was CD4+ T cells from peripheral blood mononuclear cells, obtained before pregnancy. These receptors all come from a female donor with multiple sclerosis, enrolled in a pregnancy study.

This chain uses TRBV6-1 with TRBJ2-7, with D hard to call. This CDR3 region has 14 residues. Germline assignment: CDR1 MNHNS and CDR2 SASEGT. V lost 2 bases and J 3 bases, leaving 11 bases between the germline ends. CDR3: CASSEIGRSYEQYF. The CDR3 region has the DNA TGTGCCAGCAGTGAAATAGGTAGGAGCTACGAGCAGTACTTC.

The chain combines TRBV7-2 with TRBJ1-2; 7 bases map to TRBD1. The CDR3 contains 14 residues. V shed 1 base and J 4 bases; nucleotides not matched to a gene: 3. Germline CDR1 SGHTA, CDR2 FQGNSA. CDR3 amino acids: CASSLVRDSYGYTF. DNA of the CDR3: TGTGCCAGCAGCTTAGTACGGGACAGCTATGGCTACACCTTC. The entire variable domain, with the rest obtained from reference TRBV7-2 and TRBJ1-2, is as follows: GAGVSQSPSNKVTEKGKDVELRCDPISGHTALYWYRQSLGQGLEFLIYFQGNSAPDKSGLPSDRFSAERTGGSVSTLTIQRTQQEDSAVYLCASSLVRDSYGYTFGSGTRLTVV.

The J gene is TRBJ2-7, the V gene TRBV27, with 7 nucleotides matching TRBD1. The J segment lost 2 bases and the V segment lost 6 bases, leaving 1 base of the junction unmatched. The CDR3 runs to 12 residues. Looked up from germline, CDR1 is MNHEY and CDR2 is SMNVEV (reference sequence). CDR3 DNA: TGTGCCAGCAGGACAGGGACCTACGAGCAGTACTTC. Amino acid sequence: CASRTGTYEQYF.

V and J are TRBV7-9 and TRBJ2-7, with TRBD2 matching over 7 bases. The CDR3 length is 14 residues. Germline V gene lookup returns CDR1 SEHNR and CDR2 FQNEAQ (reference sequence). The V gene end was trimmed by 1 base and the J gene end by 5 bases; junction bases not matched to a gene: 5. CDR3: CASSLGGSFNEQYF. CDR3 coding DNA: TGTGCCAGCAGCTTAGGCGGGAGTTTCAACGAGCAGTACTTC.

The chain uses TRBV7-2 and TRBJ2-7, with a weak D call TRBD1 (6 bases). The V and J ends lost 2 bases and 2 bases respectively, with 10 bases between them. The CDR3 runs 14 residues. Germline CDR1 is SGHTA and CDR2 is FQGNSA. CDR3 residues: CASSLKTGPYEQYF. The DNA for the CDR3 is TGTGCCAGCAGCTTAAAAACAGGGCCCTACGAGCAGTACTTC.

The gene calls are TRBV7-9 and TRBJ2-2, with a weak D call TRBD2 (7 bases). The length of the CDR3 is 19 residues. Germline V gene sequence: CDR1 SEHNR, CDR2 FQNEAQ (reference sequence). The V gene lost 0 bases and the J gene lost 4 bases, with 21 bases spanning the gap. The chain's CDR3 is CASSLARLAKGGSTGELFF. As DNA, the CDR3 is TGTGCCAGCAGCTTAGCGCGGTTGGCCAAGGGGGGGAGCACCGGGGAGCTGTTTTTT.

V and J are TRBV12-5 and TRBJ2-7; no clear D gene. The CDR3 consists of 13 residues. CDR1 is LGHNT and CDR2 is FRNRAP in the germline V gene. V gave up 3 bases and J gave up 5 bases, with 11 bases separating them. The CDR3 is CASGFGRRNEQYF. The CDR3 bases are TGTGCTAGTGGTTTCGGCCGGCGGAACGAGCAGTACTTC.

The V and J genes are TRBV19 and TRBJ2-2; maybe TRBD2 (5 bases). The V gene's germline CDR1 is LNHDA and CDR2 SQIVND (reference sequence). The V end was cut by 5 bases, the J end by 6 bases, with 22 bases between. This CDR3 has 17 residues. CDR3 region: CASSLSSGKRWAGELFF. CDR3 DNA sequence: TGTGCCAGTAGTCTGTCGTCGGGGAAGAGATGGGCCGGGGAGCTGTTTTTT.

This chain links TRBV12-5 with TRBJ1-5; D not resolved. Germline V lookup: CDR1 LGHNT, CDR2 FRNRAP. V gave up 0 bases and J gave up 3 bases, with 6 bases separating them. The length of the CDR3 is 14 residues. In nucleotides, the CDR3 is TGTGCTAGTGGTTTGGTAAGCGTCAATCAGCCCCAGCATTTT. It yields the protein CASGLVSVNQPQHF.

The V gene is TRBV2, the J gene TRBJ2-1; the match to TRBD2 covers 8 bases. Germline V gene sequence: CDR1 SNHLY, CDR2 FYNNEI. The CDR3 has 14 amino acids. The ends lost 7 bases at V and 8 bases at J; junction bases unmatched: 10. The DNA of the CDR3 is TGTGCCAGCAATCGGGTTAGCGGGATGGATGAGCAGTTCTTC. Encoded protein: CASNRVSGMDEQFF.

The rearrangement uses TRBV18 and TRBJ2-3; 16 nucleotides line up with TRBD2. The CDR3 sequence is 16 residues long. Germline values: CDR1 KGHSH, CDR2 LQKENI. The V segment lost 2 bases and the J segment 6 bases; nucleotides outside the gene matches: 2. CDR3 DNA sequence: TGTGCCAGCTCACCAGGGACTAGCGGGAGGGCCGATACGCAGTATTTT. Its translation is CASSPGTSGRADTQYF.

This sequence joins TRBV5-1 and TRBJ2-3; a weak D match, TRBD1 (5 bases). This CDR3 comprises 14 residues. V gave up 2 bases and J gave up 2 bases, with 9 bases separating them. Germline CDR1 is SGHRS and CDR2 is YFSETQ. The CDR3 nucleotides are TGCGCCAGCAGCTTTGGGGCATACACAGATACGCAGTATTTT. This gives the protein CASSFGAYTDTQYF.

The J gene is TRBJ2-3, the V gene TRBV5-4; 8 bases map to TRBD1. CDR1 and CDR2 from the germline V gene are SGHNT and YYREEE (reference sequence). V shed 4 bases and J 3 bases; nucleotides not matched to a gene: 10. The CDR3 extends over 16 amino acids. The chain's CDR3 is CASSRTGTGKTDTQYF. In DNA, the CDR3 is TGTGCCAGCAGCCGAACCGGGACAGGCAAGACAGATACGCAGTATTTT.

The chain combines TRBV5-1 with TRBJ2-7; TRBD1 might be the D (6 bases). Germline CDR1 reads SGHRS; CDR2 reads YFSETQ. The CDR3 spans 13 residues. V was shortened by 6 bases and J by 6 bases, with 16 bases between the two germline ends. The CDR3 nucleotides are TGCGCCAGCAAGTCAGGGGTTGGTCTCGAGCAGTACTTC. Its protein is CASKSGVGLEQYF.

This chain joins TRBV5-4 and TRBJ2-3; the match to TRBD1 covers 7 bases. Germline CDR1 reads SGHNT; CDR2 reads YYREEE (reference sequence). CDR3 length: 16 amino acids. The trim removed 4 bases at V and 0 bases at J, leaving 8 bases unmatched. The CDR3 region has the DNA TGTGCCAGCAGCCCCCCGAGGGGGCGCAGCACAGATACGCAGTATTTT. It specifies CASSPPRGRSTDTQYF.